The clone carrying this T cell receptor beta chain was observed a handful of times. The antigen is undetermined. The use of a sample-barcoded 5' primer and a J-beta primer mix characterized a second PCR of roughly 6 to 11 cycles. Each CDR3 protein gets one entry after TCRdb re-called the 5' RACE reads with MiXCR. The sample has approximately 800,000 distinct CDR3 sequences, more than 25% seen once. This specimen comes from a study of blood T cells in healthy people across ages. Study conclusions and caveats: Older individuals had lower TCR beta diversity per million T cells (the decline was roughly linear). Higher diversity and more naive CD4+ cells were features of long-lived donors, compared to aged donors.

Trimming removed 3 bases at V and 6 bases at J, with 17 bases between. CDR3 length: 15 amino acids. The data were also submitted as part of a second study, on T cells of mothers and their children. According to that study: Related mother-child pairs showed slightly higher but non-significant overlap than unrelated pairs.

Sequences were obtained from blood. The J gene is TRBJ1-1, the V gene TRBV12-3 or TRBV12-4; a weak D match, TRBD1 (6 bases). This TCR derives from a boy aged 5-17 years in good health. The CDR3 protein is CASSLGGGRVAEAFF. CDR3 coding DNA: TGTGCCAGCAGTTTGGGGGGGGGCAGGGTGGCTGAAGCTTTCTTT.